Presented here are 10 T cell receptor beta chains from one specimen sequenced in a study of T-cell memory formation after mild COVID-19. Each CDR3 protein gets one entry after TCRdb re-called the 5' RACE reads with MiXCR. The sample lists roughly 68,000 distinct CDR3 sequences; 16% were seen once. The specimen sequenced was PBMCs or a T cell subset sorted from them (not recorded which). These receptors were obtained from an adult woman who had mild COVID-19 (a few samples of this study predate the infection). Cell type and time point are not known.

This clonotype was observed a handful of times. The chain recombines TRBV4-1 with TRBJ2-3; the match to TRBD2 covers 9 bases. CDR1 and CDR2 from the germline V gene are MGHRA and YSYEKL. V dropped 0 bases and J dropped 2; count of bases not matched to a gene: 3. The CDR3 runs 16 residues. CDR3 amino acids: CASSQEPSGTTDTQYF. The CDR3 DNA reads as TGCGCCAGCAGCCAAGAGCCTAGCGGGACCACAGATACGCAGTATTTT.

This clonotype was observed a few times. The chain uses TRBV7-3 and TRBJ2-3, with 7 nucleotides matching TRBD1. The CDR3 is made up of 14 amino acids. Germline assignment: CDR1 SGHTA and CDR2 FQGTGA. V dropped 5 bases and J dropped 3; count of bases not matched to a gene: 5. For the CDR3, the DNA is TGTGCCAGCAGCGGGGACAGTCAAACAGATACGCAGTATTTT. Protein: CASSGDSQTDTQYF.

The gene calls are TRBV4-2 and TRBJ2-3; 8 positions agree with TRBD2. Germline CDR1 and CDR2: LGHNA and YNFKEQ. The ends lost 0 bases at V and 3 bases at J; junction bases unmatched: 11. The CDR3 totals 18 residues. The DNA for the CDR3 is TGTGCCAGCAGCCAAGATCTGGGACTAGGCTTTAGAACAGATACGCAGTATTTT. Translation gives CASSQDLGLGFRTDTQYF.

This clonotype was detected ten times or more. This chain connects TRBV24-1 to TRBJ2-1; 7 bases are shared with TRBD2. The trim removed 7 bases at V and 0 bases at J, leaving 5 bases unmatched. Germline lookup yields CDR1 KGHDR and CDR2 SFDVKD. This CDR3 is 15 amino acids long. The CDR3 DNA follows: TGTGCCACCAGACCAAGCGGGATCTCCTACAATGAGCAGTTCTTC. It translates to CATRPSGISYNEQFF.

This clonotype has ten or more counts. J is TRBJ2-1 and V is TRBV7-9; D not resolved. CDR1 is SEHNR and CDR2 is FQNEAQ in the germline V gene (reference sequence). The CDR3 consists of 16 residues. V lost 5 bases to trimming and J lost 8 bases, with 22 bases between them. The CDR3 spells CASSRNTVSPRDEQFF. DNA of the CDR3: TGTGCCAGCAGCAGGAACACAGTGTCCCCTAGAGATGAGCAGTTCTTC.

The chain employs TRBV5-1 and TRBJ2-1; D might be TRBD2 (6 bases). Trimming shortened V by 0 bases and J by 2 bases, and 12 bases separated the two germline ends. Germline V gene sequence: CDR1 SGHRS, CDR2 YFSETQ. The CDR3 covers 16 residues. CDR3 sequence: CASSLGGDGAYNEQFF. The CDR3 coding sequence is TGCGCCAGCAGCTTGGGGGGGGACGGAGCCTACAATGAGCAGTTCTTC. Full variable domain (missing parts from reference TRBV5-1 and TRBJ2-1): KAGVTQTPRYLIKTRGQQVTLSCSPISGHRSVSWYQQTPGQGLQFLFEYFSETQRNKGNFPGRFSGRQFSNSRSEMNVSTLELGDSALYLCASSLGGDGAYNEQFFGPGTRLTVL.

The V call is TRBV12-3 or TRBV12-4, the J call TRBJ2-7, with D maybe TRBD1 (6 bases). The V gene lost 5 bases and the J gene lost 5 bases, with 13 bases spanning the gap. This CDR3 spans 13 amino acids. Here the CDR3 reads CASSLIRGDEQYF. The CDR3 nucleotides are TGTGCCAGCAGTCTAATCAGGGGAGACGAGCAGTACTTC.

This clonotype was counted between two and nine times. This chain uses TRBV6-2 or TRBV6-3 with TRBJ2-1; TRBD2 agrees at 8 bases. The V and J ends lost 8 bases and 5 bases, in that order; junction bases with no gene match: 14. The V gene's germline CDR1 is MNHEY and CDR2 SVGEGT. This CDR3 has 16 amino acids. CDR3 DNA sequence: TGTGCCAGCGGGCTAGTAGACAGCGGGAGAGACAATGAGCAGTTCTTC. Translated, it gives CASGLVDSGRDNEQFF.

This clonotype appeared a few times. This sequence joins TRBV7-6 and TRBJ2-7, with 7 bases aligning to TRBD1. CDR1 SGHVS and CDR2 FNYEAQ come from the germline V gene. The CDR3 has 13 residues. Germline trimming cut 5 bases from V and 5 bases from J; bases unmatched to any gene: 6. CDR3 region: CASSPTGTDEQYF. CDR3 DNA sequence: TGTGCCAGCAGCCCGACCGGGACAGACGAGCAGTACTTC.

At least ten counts were recorded for this clonotype. The chain combines TRBV4-3 with TRBJ2-1, with TRBD2 matching over 9 bases. V lost 0 bases, J lost 0 bases, and 6 bases stayed unmatched. The CDR3 length is 18 residues. Germline loops: CDR1 LGHNA, CDR2 YSLEER. The CDR3 protein is CASSQEGLAGTSYNEQFF. DNA for the CDR3: TGCGCCAGCAGCCAAGAAGGGCTAGCGGGGACCTCCTACAATGAGCAGTTCTTC.